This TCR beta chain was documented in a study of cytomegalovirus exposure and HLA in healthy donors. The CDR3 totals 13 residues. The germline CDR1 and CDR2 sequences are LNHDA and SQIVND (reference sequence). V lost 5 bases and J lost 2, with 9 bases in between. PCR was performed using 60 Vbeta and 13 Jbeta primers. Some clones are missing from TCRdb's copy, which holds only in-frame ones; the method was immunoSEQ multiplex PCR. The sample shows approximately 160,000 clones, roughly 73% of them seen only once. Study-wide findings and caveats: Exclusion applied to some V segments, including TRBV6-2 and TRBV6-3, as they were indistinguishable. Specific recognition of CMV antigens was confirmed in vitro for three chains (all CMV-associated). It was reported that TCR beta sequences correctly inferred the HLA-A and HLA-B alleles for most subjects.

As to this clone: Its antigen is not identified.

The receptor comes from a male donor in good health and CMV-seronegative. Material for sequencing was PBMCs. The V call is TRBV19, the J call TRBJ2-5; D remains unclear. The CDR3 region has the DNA TGTGCCAGTAGTTCGTACATGCAAGAGACCCAGTACTTC. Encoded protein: CASSSYMQETQYF.